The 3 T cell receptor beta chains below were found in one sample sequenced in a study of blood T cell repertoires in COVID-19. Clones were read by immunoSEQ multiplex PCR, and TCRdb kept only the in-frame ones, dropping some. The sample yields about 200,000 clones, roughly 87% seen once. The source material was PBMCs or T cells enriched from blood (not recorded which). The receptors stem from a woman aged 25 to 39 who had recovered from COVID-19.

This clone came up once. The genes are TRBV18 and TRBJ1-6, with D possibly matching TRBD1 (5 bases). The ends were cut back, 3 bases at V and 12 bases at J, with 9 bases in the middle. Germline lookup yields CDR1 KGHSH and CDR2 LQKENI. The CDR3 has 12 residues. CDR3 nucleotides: TGTGCCAGCTCACCTCTCGGGGGACCCCTCCACTTT. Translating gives CASSPLGGPLHF.

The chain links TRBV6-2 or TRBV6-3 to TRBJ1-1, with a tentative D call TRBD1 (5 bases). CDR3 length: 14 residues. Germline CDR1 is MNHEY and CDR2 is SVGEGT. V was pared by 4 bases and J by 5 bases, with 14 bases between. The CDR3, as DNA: TGTGCCAGCAGTTCCTCAGGGAGAGTAACTGAAGCTTTCTTT. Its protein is CASSSSGRVTEAFF.

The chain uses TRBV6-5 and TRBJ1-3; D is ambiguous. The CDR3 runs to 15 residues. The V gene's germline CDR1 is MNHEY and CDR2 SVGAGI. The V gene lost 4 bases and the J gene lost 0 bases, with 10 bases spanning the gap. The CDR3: CASSSDGSSGNTIYF. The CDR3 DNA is TGTGCCAGCAGTTCCGACGGGAGCTCTGGAAACACCATATATTTT.